The 16 T cell receptor beta chains below were found in one sample sequenced in a study of blood T cell repertoires in COVID-19. Libraries were prepared by immunoSEQ multiplex PCR; TCRdb keeps only in-frame clonotypes and omits some of them. The data contain under 200,000 clones, about four fifths of them singletons. Source material: peripheral blood. The source of these receptors is a woman aged 80 or over with COVID-19, enrolled during active disease.

The chain is built from TRBV7-9 and TRBJ2-2, with 14 bases identical to TRBD2. The CDR3 consists of 16 residues. CDR1 and CDR2 from the germline V gene are SEHNR and FQNEAQ (reference sequence). Trimming removed 5 bases from V and 6 bases from J; junction bases left unmatched: 5. CDR3 DNA sequence: TGTGCCAGCAGCCTGGGACTAGCGGGAGCTGCCGGGGAGCTGTTTTTT. Protein product: CASSLGLAGAAGELFF.

The rearrangement joins TRBV18 to TRBJ1-4, with 7 bases fitting TRBD1. In germline, CDR1 is KGHSH, CDR2 LQKENI. The V segment lost 5 bases and the J segment 16 bases; nucleotides outside the gene matches: 13. The CDR3 contains 13 residues. CDR3 residues: CASSGYGTGTAFF. The CDR3 region has the DNA TGTGCCAGCTCAGGCTATGGGACCGGGACAGCGTTTTTT.

V and J are TRBV5-5 and TRBJ1-5; D possibly corresponds to TRBD1 (6 bases). V dropped 2 bases and J dropped 6 bases, with 18 bases sitting between them. The CDR3 spans 16 residues. The V gene's germline CDR1 is SGHKS and CDR2 YYEKEE (reference sequence). CDR3 loop: CASSLSIGTGLQPQHF. In DNA, the CDR3 is TGTGCCAGCAGCTTATCGATTGGAACAGGGCTTCAGCCCCAGCATTTT.

The chain couples TRBV28 to TRBJ2-7; D gene uncertain. Germline loops: CDR1 MDHEN, CDR2 SYDVKM. The CDR3 has 13 amino acids. The V end lost 4 bases, the J end lost 3 bases, and 10 bases lay between the germline ends. CDR3 protein: CASSYLSGYEQYF. CDR3 DNA sequence: TGTGCCAGCAGTTACCTCTCGGGCTACGAGCAGTACTTC.

V gene TRBV7-9 combines with J gene TRBJ1-2, with TRBD1 identical over 11 bases. Per the germline V gene, CDR1 is SEHNR and CDR2 is FQNEAQ (reference sequence). The CDR3 is 14 residues long. V dropped 3 bases and J dropped 8; count of bases not matched to a gene: 5. The CDR3 spells CASSLRTGGYGYTF. The CDR3 nucleotides are TGTGCCAGCAGCTTGAGGACAGGGGGCTACGGCTACACCTTC.

V gene TRBV29-1 combines with J gene TRBJ2-5; D might be TRBD1 (7 bases). The CDR3 runs 12 residues. Between the trimmed V and J ends, which lost 6 bases and 5 bases, there was a span of 13 bases. The germline V gene encodes CDR1 SQVTM and CDR2 ANQGSEA. The CDR3 spells CSVAGGPETQYF. The CDR3 nucleotides read TGCAGCGTAGCAGGGGGGCCGGAGACCCAGTACTTC.

There are a few counts of this clone. The V call is TRBV5-1, the J call TRBJ1-4, with no clear D. The germline V gene has CDR1 SGHRS and CDR2 YFSETQ. Trimming stripped 0 bases from V and 10 bases from J, with 13 bases between. The CDR3 runs 14 residues. The CDR3 protein is CASSLGVWERKLFF. For the CDR3, the DNA is TGCGCCAGCAGCTTGGGGGTCTGGGAGCGAAAACTGTTTTTT.

The CDR3 nucleotides are TGCGCCAGCACTTCCAGGTTGAACACTGAAGCTTTCTTT. It codes for CASTSRLNTEAFF. The rearrangement links TRBV5-1 to TRBJ1-1; D remains ambiguous. Trimming left V 6 bases short and J 0 bases short, with 9 bases between. CDR3 length: 13 residues. Germline V CDR1 and CDR2: SGHRS, YFSETQ.

The gene calls are TRBV30 and TRBJ2-5; 8 bases fit TRBD1. Germline CDR1 GTSNPN, CDR2 SVGIG (reference sequence). The trim removed 5 bases at V and 2 bases at J, leaving 1 base unmatched. This CDR3 has 12 residues. The CDR3 nucleotides read TGTGCCTGGGGACAGGGACAAGAGACCCAGTACTTC. Translating gives CAWGQGQETQYF.

This clone has only one observation. The chain is built from TRBV5-1 and TRBJ2-7; 10 bases line up with TRBD2. Germline lookup yields CDR1 SGHRS and CDR2 YFSETQ. This CDR3 has 15 residues. V shed 1 base, J shed 7 bases, and the junction held 8 bases outside the gene matches. The CDR3 protein is CASSLFASGSGEQYF. DNA of the CDR3: TGCGCCAGCAGCTTGTTTGCTAGCGGGAGTGGTGAGCAGTACTTC. The complete variable domain, with remaining parts taken from reference TRBV5-1 and TRBJ2-7, reads KAGVTQTPRYLIKTRGQQVTLSCSPISGHRSVSWYQQTPGQGLQFLFEYFSETQRNKGNFPGRFSGRQFSNSRSEMNVSTLELGDSALYLCASSLFASGSGEQYFGPGTRLTVT.

The gene calls are TRBV5-1 and TRBJ2-1, with D possibly matching TRBD1 (6 bases). Germline-derived CDR1 and CDR2 are SGHRS and YFSETQ. Trimming removed 2 bases at V and 10 bases at J, with 19 bases between. The CDR3 extends over 15 amino acids. Here the CDR3 reads CASSLGQPGSREQFF. The CDR3 bases are TGCGCCAGCAGCTTAGGACAGCCTGGATCCCGAGAGCAGTTCTTC.

The table lists this clone with a few counts. The V call is TRBV12-3 or TRBV12-4, the J call TRBJ2-7, with a weak D call TRBD1 (6 bases). V was pared by 6 bases and J by 4 bases, with 13 bases between. CDR3 length: 13 residues. CDR3 bases: TGTGCCAGCAGCCCCTACACAGGGTACGAGCAGTACTTC. Translated, it gives CASSPYTGYEQYF.

The chain combines TRBV18 with TRBJ1-6; 8 bases map to TRBD1. CDR3 size: 15 residues. Per the germline V gene, CDR1 is KGHSH and CDR2 is LQKENI. V lost 5 bases to trimming and J lost 5 bases; unmatched junction nucleotides: 5. Here the CDR3 DNA reads TGTGCCAGCTCATGGACAGGGCTGGATAATTCACCCCTCCACTTT. Its translation is CASSWTGLDNSPLHF.

The rearrangement links TRBV6-1 to TRBJ2-7, with 9 positions matching TRBD1. The CDR3 is made up of 15 amino acids. After removal of 1 base from V and 0 bases from J, the junction contained 1 base not matched to a gene. Germline V gene data show CDR1 as MNHNS and CDR2 as SASEGT. DNA of the CDR3: TGTGCCAGCAGTGAAGACAGGGGGCGCTCCTACGAGCAGTACTTC. Amino acids: CASSEDRGRSYEQYF.

The CDR3 DNA sequence: TGTGCCAGCACCCCGGGGGGGGCGGGCACTGAAGCTTTCTTT. This encodes CASTPGGAGTEAFF. The chain combines TRBV6-2 or TRBV6-3 with TRBJ1-1; D may be TRBD1 (6 bases). The CDR3 has 14 amino acids. CDR1 MNHEY and CDR2 SVGEGT come from the germline V gene. V was cut by 7 bases and J by 4 bases, with 16 bases left in between.

This clone was recorded a few times. The rearrangement uses TRBV6-2 or TRBV6-3 and TRBJ1-2; D not resolved. V gave up 3 bases and J gave up 0 bases, with 8 bases separating them. From germline, CDR1 is MNHEY and CDR2 SVGEGT. The length of the CDR3 is 14 residues. The CDR3 DNA follows: TGTGCCAGCAGTTATGCTACAGCTAACTATGGCTACACCTTC. Protein: CASSYATANYGYTF.